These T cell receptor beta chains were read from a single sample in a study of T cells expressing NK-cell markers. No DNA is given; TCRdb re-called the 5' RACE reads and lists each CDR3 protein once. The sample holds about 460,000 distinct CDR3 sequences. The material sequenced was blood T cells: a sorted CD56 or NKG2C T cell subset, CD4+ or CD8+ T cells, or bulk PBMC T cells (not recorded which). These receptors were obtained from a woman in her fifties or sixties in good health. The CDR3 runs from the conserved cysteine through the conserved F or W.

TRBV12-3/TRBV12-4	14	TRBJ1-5	CASSFRGGSQPQHF
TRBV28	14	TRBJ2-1	CASSLPAIYNEQFF
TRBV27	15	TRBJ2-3	CASSWTGGGGDTQYF
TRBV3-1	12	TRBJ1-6	CAISDSNSPLHF
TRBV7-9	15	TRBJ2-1	CASSSRGSSYNEQFF
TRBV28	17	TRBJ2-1	CASSSGGRAGGDNEQFF
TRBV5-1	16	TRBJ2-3	CASSLQGTVAEDTQYF
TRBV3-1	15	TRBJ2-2	CASSDQDANTGELFF
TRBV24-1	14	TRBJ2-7	CATSDPGRSYEQYF
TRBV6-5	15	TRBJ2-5	CASRQLAGYQETQYF
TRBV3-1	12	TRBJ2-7	CASSQMGRPQYF
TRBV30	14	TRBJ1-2	CAWSWGKGQYGYTF
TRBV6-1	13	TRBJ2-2	CASKTGNTGELFF
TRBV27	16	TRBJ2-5	CASSLFRGKGQETQYF
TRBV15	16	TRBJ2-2	CAIRPGLGLGSGELFF
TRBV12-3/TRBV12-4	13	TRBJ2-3	CASTKDSTDTQYF
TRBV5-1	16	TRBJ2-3	CASSLNMGQGTDTQYF
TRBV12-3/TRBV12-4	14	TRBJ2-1	CASRDRGTYNEQFF
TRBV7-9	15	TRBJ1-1	CASSLALGAATEAFF
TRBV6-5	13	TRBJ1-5	CASRQGSDQPQHF
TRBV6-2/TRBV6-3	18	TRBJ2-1	CASSYGRSRGQLYREQFF
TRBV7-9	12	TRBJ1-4	CASSSTGEKLFF
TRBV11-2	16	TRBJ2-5	CASSLSGYPRIETQYF
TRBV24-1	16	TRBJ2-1	CATISGRRPSYNEQFF
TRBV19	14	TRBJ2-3	CASSIDHVSDTQYF
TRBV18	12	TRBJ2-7	CASSPLVYEQYF
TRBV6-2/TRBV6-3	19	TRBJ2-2	CAVRGPVLRVTKDTGELFF
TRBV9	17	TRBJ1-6	CASSPGTGTPGSSPLHF
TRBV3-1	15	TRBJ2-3	CASSPQGRVTDTQYF
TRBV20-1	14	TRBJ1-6	CSARVEGVNSPLHF
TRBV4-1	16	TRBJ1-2	CASSRQLRDVYSGYTF
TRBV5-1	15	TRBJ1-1	CASKLETNMNTEAFF
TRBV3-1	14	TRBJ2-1	CASTSNRGYNEQFF
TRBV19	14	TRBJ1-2	CASSTLQGANGYTF
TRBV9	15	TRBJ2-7	CASSGRLAGAYEQYF
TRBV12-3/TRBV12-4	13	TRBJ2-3	CASRGGGTDTQYF
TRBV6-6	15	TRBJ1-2	CASSYSGGSAYGYTF
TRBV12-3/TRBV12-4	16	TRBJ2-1	CASSLRSGFMANEQFF
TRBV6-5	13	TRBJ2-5	CASSRDRGETQYF
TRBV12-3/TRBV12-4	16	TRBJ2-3	CASSLVGSVSTDTQYF
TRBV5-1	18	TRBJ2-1	CASSLAPNTREIYNEQFF
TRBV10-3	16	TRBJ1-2	CAISNTRTGTPMSYTF
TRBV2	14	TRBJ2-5	CASIPSEYEETQYF
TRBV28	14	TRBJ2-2	CASSLVQHTGELFF
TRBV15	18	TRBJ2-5	CATSRDRLAGVSGETQYF
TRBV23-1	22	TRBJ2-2	CAGTKHSRIPGRGREHRGAVFF
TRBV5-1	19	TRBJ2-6	CASSLYGDRVKTGANVLTF
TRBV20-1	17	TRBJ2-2	CSASSSWGRAMAGELFF
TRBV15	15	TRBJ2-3	CATSRGERTPDTQYF
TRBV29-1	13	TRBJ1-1	CSARSPQSTEAFF
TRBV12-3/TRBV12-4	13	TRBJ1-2	CASMAGRLYGYTF
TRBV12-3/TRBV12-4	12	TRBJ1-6	CASSLARTVFHF
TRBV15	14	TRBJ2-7	CATSRERVPYEQYF
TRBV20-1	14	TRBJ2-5	CSARSTGVAQTQYF
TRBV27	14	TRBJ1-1	CASSFRFMHTEAFF
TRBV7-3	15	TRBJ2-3	CASSSGAHGTDTQYF
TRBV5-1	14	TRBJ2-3	CASSLPGSTDTQYF
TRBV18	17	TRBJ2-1	CASSPIPGLAGENEQFF
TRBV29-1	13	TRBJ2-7	CSVGQGLNYEQYF